The next 13 T cell receptor beta chains were all read from a single sample in a study of vaccination and CD4 T cells after COVID-19. No antigen is known for these receptors. Time point denoted: late sampling 161 to 241 days after vaccination in a few convalescent patients. Sample treatment: roughly 10-day PBMC culture with coronavirus spike peptide pools or control peptides (ViraFEST assay). Sequenced with the Oncomine TCR Beta short-read assay was DNA taken from cultured CD4+ T cells. MiXCR was run by TCRdb on the PCR reads, yielding one entry per CDR3 protein. This table has tens of thousands of distinct CDR3 sequences, 43% appearing once. Sequenced here: CD4+ T cells from blood, cultured in vitro, sampled about 7 months after SARS-CoV-2 vaccination. The receptor source for this set is a human donor who had recovered from COVID-19.

This clonotype appeared once. The J gene is TRBJ2-7, the V gene TRBV7-3; D uncertain. Germline CDR1 and CDR2: SGHTA and FQGTGA. This CDR3 spans 15 amino acids. V lost 8 bases and J 2 bases, leaving 19 bases between the germline ends. The DNA of the CDR3 is TGTGCCAGCTCTGAGGCAGGCGGATCTCCCTACGAGCAGTACTTC. Translating it yields CASSEAGGSPYEQYF. The whole variable domain, filled in from reference TRBV7-3 and TRBJ2-7, reads GAGVSQTPSNKVTEKGKYVELRCDPISGHTALYWYRQSLGQGPEFLIYFQGTGAADDSGLPNDRFFAVRPEGSVSTLKIQRTERGDSAVYLCASSEAGGSPYEQYFGPGTRLTVT.

CDR3 coding DNA: TGCAGTGCGCGGGACAGGCCTAACTATGGCTACACCTTC. Translation gives CSARDRPNYGYTF. The V gene is TRBV20-1, the J gene TRBJ1-2; 8 positions match TRBD1. The CDR3 is 13 residues long. Germline-derived CDR1 and CDR2 are DFQATT and SNEGSKA (reference sequence). Germline trimming cut 6 bases from V and 0 bases from J; bases unmatched to any gene: 3.

Only a few counts were recorded for this clonotype. This chain joins TRBV27 and TRBJ2-5; D is perhaps TRBD2 (6 bases). This CDR3 has 17 residues. The germline V and J ends were trimmed by 6 bases and 4 bases, with 24 bases remaining between them. Germline V gene lookup returns CDR1 MNHEY and CDR2 SMNVEV (reference sequence). The CDR3 DNA follows: TGTGCCAGCAGCCCCCCGCGGGGCGGGTTTAGTGGAGAGACCCAGTACTTC. It is translated as CASSPPRGGFSGETQYF.

This chain joins TRBV20-1 and TRBJ2-3; the match to TRBD1 covers 8 bases. Trimming took 6 bases from V and 6 from J; bases not matched to a gene: 8. This CDR3 region has 13 residues. CDR1 DFQATT and CDR2 SNEGSKA come from the germline V gene (reference sequence). The CDR3, as DNA: TGCAGTGCCCTGACAGGGGTAATCGATACGCAGTATTTT. This gives the protein CSALTGVIDTQYF.

V usage is TRBV20-1 and J usage is TRBJ2-5; D possibly corresponds to TRBD2 (7 bases). In germline, CDR1 is DFQATT, CDR2 SNEGSKA (reference sequence). The CDR3 is 14 residues long. Trimming shortened V by 6 bases and J by 5 bases, and 19 bases separated the two germline ends. The CDR3 nucleotides are TGCAGTGCCTGGGGGCGGGAGCCGTGGGAGACCCAGTACTTC. It translates to CSAWGREPWETQYF.

The rearrangement links TRBV20-1 to TRBJ1-1, with D perhaps matching TRBD1 (5 bases). Per germline, CDR1 DFQATT and CDR2 SNEGSKA (reference sequence). Trimming took off 5 bases at V and 3 bases at J, with 13 bases between the two ends. This CDR3 region has 13 residues. The CDR3: CSARPWGDTEAFF. Written as DNA, the CDR3 is TGCAGTGCTCGCCCGTGGGGGGACACTGAAGCTTTCTTT.

This clonotype was detected a few times. The V and J genes are TRBV20-1 and TRBJ2-3, with 9 bases fitting TRBD2. From germline, CDR1 is DFQATT and CDR2 SNEGSKA (reference sequence). The CDR3 covers 14 residues. CDR3: CSVLSAGGRDTQYF. CDR3 coding DNA: TGCAGCGTTCTTTCCGCGGGAGGGCGAGATACGCAGTATTTT.

This clonotype has just one count. The chain is built from TRBV20-1 and TRBJ1-2; D unresolved. V lost 0 bases, J lost 0 bases, and 8 bases lay in between. In germline, CDR1 is DFQATT, CDR2 SNEGSKA (reference sequence). CDR3 length: 14 amino acids. CDR3 loop: CSARDPGANYGYTF. For the CDR3, the DNA is TGCAGTGCTAGAGATCCGGGCGCTAACTATGGCTACACCTTC.

This clonotype was seen a few times. The chain joins TRBV27 to TRBJ2-7, with D maybe TRBD2 (6 bases). V was pared by 5 bases and J by 6 bases, with 23 bases between. In germline, CDR1 is MNHEY, CDR2 SMNVEV (reference sequence). This CDR3 comprises 16 residues. CDR3 protein: CASSPQVVEGKGEQYF. The CDR3 nucleotides read TGTGCCAGCAGTCCCCAAGTGGTGGAGGGCAAGGGCGAGCAGTACTTC.

The V call is TRBV15, the J call TRBJ2-3, with 9 bases identical to TRBD2. Germline CDR1 and CDR2: LNHNV and YYDKDF (reference sequence). J was trimmed by 0 bases and V by 2 bases; bases with no gene match: 9. CDR3 length: 18 residues. The CDR3 sequence: CATSRTTTSGHSTDTQYF. CDR3 nucleotide sequence: TGTGCCACCAGCAGAACGACGACTAGCGGACATAGCACAGATACGCAGTATTTT.

This CDR3 reads CSAVARGLVEQYF. CDR3 coding DNA: TGCAGTGCCGTCGCCAGGGGGCTAGTCGAGCAGTACTTC. The V gene is TRBV20-1, the J gene TRBJ2-7, with 8 bases that match TRBD1. This CDR3 spans 13 amino acids. Germline values: CDR1 DFQATT, CDR2 SNEGSKA (reference sequence). J was trimmed by 6 bases and V by 6 bases; bases with no gene match: 10.

This clonotype was detected only a few times. The chain is built from TRBV4-3 and TRBJ2-5; 7 bases align to TRBD1. There are 14 residues in the CDR3. Germline lookup yields CDR1 LGHNA and CDR2 YSLEER. V lost 0 bases to trimming and J lost 6 bases; unmatched junction nucleotides: 4. The CDR3 DNA is TGCGCCAGCAGCCAAGATGCAGGGGGACAGACCCAGTACTTC. Protein: CASSQDAGGQTQYF.

This clonotype turned up a few times. The chain couples TRBV5-5 to TRBJ1-5; maybe TRBD1 (5 bases). CDR3 size: 14 residues. Deletions cut 4 bases from V and 3 bases from J, with 11 bases between. CDR1 and CDR2 from the germline V gene are SGHKS and YYEKEE (reference sequence). CDR3: CASSTGQNNQPQHF. The CDR3 bases are TGTGCCAGCAGCACGGGGCAGAACAATCAGCCCCAGCATTTT.